The 16 T cell receptor beta chains presented below share a single source sample, sequenced in a study of identifying expanded T cells in peripheral blood. Profiled with immunoSEQ multiplex PCR; TCRdb holds only in-frame clones, not every one. The data contain about 85,000 clones, around 89% of them singletons. The specimen sequenced was blood. Receptors were obtained from a person aged 18 to 75 in good health.

The chain uses TRBV4-3 and TRBJ1-4; a weak D match, TRBD1 (6 bases). V was trimmed by 0 bases and J by 6 bases, leaving 11 bases between them. The CDR3 consists of 15 residues. Per germline, CDR1 LGHNA and CDR2 YSLEER. Here the CDR3 DNA reads TGCGCCAGCAGCCAAGAGAGGGGGGTCCATGAAAAACTGTTTTTT. Its translation is CASSQERGVHEKLFF.

The chain employs TRBV11-1 and TRBJ2-7; TRBD1 matches at 7 bases. V lost 4 bases, J lost 0 bases, and 6 bases stayed unmatched. Germline CDR1 reads SGHAT; CDR2 reads FQDESV (reference sequence). The CDR3 totals 15 residues. The CDR3 sequence: CASSSRQGLSYEQYF. CDR3 bases: TGTGCCAGCAGCTCCCGACAGGGTCTCTCCTACGAGCAGTACTTC.

The rearrangement joins TRBV6-1 to TRBJ1-4; TRBD1 matches at 9 bases. V gave up 3 bases and J gave up 2 bases; unmatched junction bases: 7. Per the germline V gene, CDR1 is MNHNS and CDR2 is SASEGT. This CDR3 is built from 17 residues. CDR3 amino acids: CASSETTGGPTNEKLFF. The CDR3 region has the DNA TGTGCCAGCAGTGAGACCACAGGGGGCCCTACTAATGAAAAACTGTTTTTT.

The chain recombines TRBV20-1 with TRBJ1-1; D call uncertain. The length of the CDR3 is 8 residues. V lost 7 bases, J lost 6 bases, and 3 bases lay in between. From germline, CDR1 is DFQATT and CDR2 SNEGSKA (reference sequence). CDR3 DNA: TGCAGTGTACCTGAAGCTTTCTTT. Encoded protein: CSVPEAFF.

The rearrangement joins TRBV29-1 to TRBJ1-1, with 9 bases identical to TRBD1. The CDR3 totals 13 residues. Trimming took 7 bases from V and 6 from J; bases not matched to a gene: 9. Germline V gene data show CDR1 as SQVTM and CDR2 as ANQGSEA. As DNA, the CDR3 is TGCAGCGCCGACAGGGGGGTCTATGCTGAAGCTTTCTTT. Amino acids: CSADRGVYAEAFF.

V and J are TRBV7-2 and TRBJ2-1; 8 nucleotides match TRBD2. Germline CDR1 reads SGHTA; CDR2 reads FQGNSA. Unmatched junction bases numbered 11, after V lost 5 bases and J lost 8 bases. The length of the CDR3 is 15 residues. The CDR3 nucleotides read TGTGCCAGCAGCCCGGGGGGGGACCGGTCCCATGAGCAGTTCTTC. Translating gives CASSPGGDRSHEQFF.

V and J are TRBV5-1 and TRBJ1-4; unclear D gene. Germline assignment: CDR1 SGHRS and CDR2 YFSETQ. Trimming left V 0 bases short and J 2 bases short, with 8 bases between. The CDR3 has 15 residues. This chain's CDR3 is CASSLGLDTNEKLFF. The CDR3 region has the DNA TGCGCCAGCAGCTTGGGACTCGACACTAATGAAAAACTGTTTTTT.

This clone is a singleton in its sample. The CDR3 region is CASSAGLADQETQYF. The CDR3 nucleotides are TGTGCCAGCAGCGCAGGACTAGCGGACCAAGAGACCCAGTACTTC. The genes are TRBV9 and TRBJ2-5, with 10 bases that match TRBD2. Germline CDR1 and CDR2: SGDLS and YYNGEE. Germline trimming cut 3 bases from V and 0 bases from J; bases unmatched to any gene: 2. The CDR3 runs 15 residues. The full variable domain, its missing parts supplied by reference TRBV9 and TRBJ2-5, is DSGVTQTPKHLITATGQRVTLRCSPRSGDLSVYWYQQSLDQGLQFLIQYYNGEERAKGNILERFSAQQFPDLHSELNLSSLELGDSALYFCASSAGLADQETQYFGPGTRLLVL.

This clone was detected once. This sequence joins TRBV5-1 and TRBJ2-5; D unresolved. V lost 0 bases to trimming and J lost 5 bases, with 11 bases between them. CDR3 length: 14 amino acids. Germline CDR1 SGHRS, CDR2 YFSETQ. Here the CDR3 DNA reads TGCGCCAGCAGCTTGGCTGGGCAGTGGGAGACCCAGTACTTC. Encoded protein: CASSLAGQWETQYF.

This chain links TRBV6-1 with TRBJ2-7; D is perhaps TRBD2 (6 bases). The CDR3 is 13 amino acids. Germline lookup yields CDR1 MNHNS and CDR2 SASEGT. Deletions cut 6 bases from V and 3 bases from J, with 12 bases between. This chain's CDR3 is CASRPGESYEQYF. Written as DNA, the CDR3 is TGTGCCAGCAGGCCGGGGGAGAGCTACGAGCAGTACTTC.

V gene TRBV5-1 combines with J gene TRBJ2-2; 7 nucleotides align to TRBD1. CDR3 length equals 14 residues. The trim removed 4 bases at V and 6 bases at J, leaving 6 bases unmatched. Germline CDR1 SGHRS, CDR2 YFSETQ. As DNA, the CDR3 is TGCGCCAGCAGCGGGGACAGTCCCCCCGGGGAGCTGTTTTTT. This codes for CASSGDSPPGELFF.

This chain uses TRBV7-2 with TRBJ1-2, with D hard to call. Trimming pared 4 bases from V and 3 bases from J, leaving 18 bases between. Germline V gene lookup returns CDR1 SGHTA and CDR2 FQGNSA. This CDR3 has 16 amino acids. CDR3 sequence: CASSSRLNHVDYGYTF. CDR3 nucleotide sequence: TGTGCCAGCAGCTCCCGATTGAATCACGTGGACTATGGCTACACCTTC. The variable domain in full, completed from reference TRBV7-2 and TRBJ1-2, reads GAGVSQSPSNKVTEKGKDVELRCDPISGHTALYWYRQSLGQGLEFLIYFQGNSAPDKSGLPSDRFSAERTGGSVSTLTIQRTQQEDSAVYLCASSSRLNHVDYGYTFGSGTRLTVV.

The chain employs TRBV7-9 and TRBJ2-1; D remains unclear. The CDR3 runs 13 residues. Germline V lookup: CDR1 SEHNR, CDR2 FQNEAQ (reference sequence). The V gene lost 2 bases and the J gene lost 2 bases, with 4 bases spanning the gap. CDR3 residues: CASSLSPYNEQFF. In nucleotides, the CDR3 is TGTGCCAGCAGCTTAAGCCCCTACAATGAGCAGTTCTTC.

The J gene is TRBJ2-5, the V gene TRBV28, with TRBD1 identical over 8 bases. The CDR3 covers 16 residues. CDR1 and CDR2 from the germline V gene are MDHEN and SYDVKM. V was pared by 3 bases and J by 5 bases, with 11 bases of the junction left unmatched. The CDR3 reads CASSLGTGASLETQYF. The CDR3 DNA reads TGTGCCAGCAGTTTGGGGACAGGAGCGTCTTTGGAGACCCAGTACTTC.

The chain employs TRBV7-2 and TRBJ2-4; D remains unclear. CDR1 and CDR2 from the germline V gene are SGHTA and FQGNSA. This CDR3 comprises 16 residues. V lost 0 bases and J 0 bases, leaving 9 bases between the germline ends. The DNA for the CDR3 is TGTGCCAGCAGCTTAGCTCAGCCACTAGCCAAAAACATTCAGTACTTC. It specifies CASSLAQPLAKNIQYF.

The chain is built from TRBV7-6 and TRBJ2-1; TRBD2 might be the D (7 bases). Germline V gene lookup returns CDR1 SGHVS and CDR2 FNYEAQ. V lost 6 bases and J 7 bases, leaving 22 bases between the germline ends. The CDR3 totals 16 residues. CDR3 sequence (DNA): TGTGCCAGCAGTCGTAGGGGGGGCCTAGCCGGGAATGAGCAGTTCTTC. It specifies CASSRRGGLAGNEQFF.